What follows are 14 T cell receptor beta chains derived from one specimen sequenced in a study of blood T cells in healthy people across ages. Using a J-beta primer mix together with a sample-barcoded 5' primer, a second PCR was run for roughly 6 to 11 cycles. One entry per CDR3 protein, called by TCRdb with MiXCR from the 5' RACE reads. The sample contains about 640,000 distinct CDR3 sequences, under 70% of which appear only once. The sample was blood. The receptor set was obtained from a man between 60 and 75 years old in good health.

This clonotype was seen more than once but under ten times. The genes are TRBV7-2 and TRBJ2-1; the match to TRBD2 covers 10 bases. V dropped 5 bases and J dropped 6; count of bases not matched to a gene: 10. Germline CDR1 SGHTA, CDR2 FQGNSA. CDR3 length: 16 residues. The CDR3 loop is CASSLGGASGGNEQFF. CDR3 nucleotide sequence: TGTGCCAGCAGCCTAGGAGGGGCTAGCGGGGGCAATGAGCAGTTCTTC.

This clonotype has only one observation. The chain joins TRBV7-2 to TRBJ2-4; a weak D match, TRBD2 (5 bases). Trimming shortened V by 6 bases and J by 0 bases, and 12 bases separated the two germline ends. This CDR3 is built from 15 residues. Germline lookup yields CDR1 SGHTA and CDR2 FQGNSA. CDR3 nucleotides: TGTGCCAGCAGAACGGGGTCCCTAGCCAAAAACATTCAGTACTTC. Its translation: CASRTGSLAKNIQYF.

J is TRBJ2-5 and V is TRBV10-2; D ambiguous. The J call may be wrong; the DNA end is better matched by TRBJ2-7. Germline values: CDR1 WSHSY, CDR2 SAAADI. CDR3 length equals 14 residues. CDR3 protein: CASKISRDGNEQYF. In DNA, the CDR3 is TGCGCCAGCAAGATTTCCCGCGATGGGAACGAGCAGTACTTC.

J is TRBJ1-1 and V is TRBV10-3, with 9 bases fitting TRBD1. Trimming at V came to 4 bases and at J to 2 bases, leaving 5 bases not matched to a gene. The germline gives CDR1 ENHRY, CDR2 SYGVKD. The CDR3 runs 15 residues. CDR3 amino acids: CAISGDRDLNTEAFF. The CDR3 region has the DNA TGTGCCATCAGTGGGGACAGGGACCTTAACACTGAAGCTTTCTTT.

The rearrangement uses TRBV9 and TRBJ2-3; TRBD2 is a possible D gene (5 bases). V lost 0 bases, J lost 4 bases, and 15 bases lay in between. The germline V gene has CDR1 SGDLS and CDR2 YYNGEE. The CDR3 consists of 16 residues. The CDR3 here is CASSVGAGDYADTQYF. The CDR3 DNA sequence: TGTGCCAGCAGCGTAGGTGCGGGTGATTACGCAGATACGCAGTATTTT.

Only a few counts were recorded for this clonotype. This chain joins TRBV19 and TRBJ2-7; TRBD1 aligns across 11 bases. V shed 5 bases and J 3 bases; nucleotides not matched to a gene: 6. CDR3 length equals 15 residues. CDR1 and CDR2 (germline): LNHDA, SQIVND (reference sequence). CDR3 protein: CASSSTGQGGYEQYF. The CDR3 bases are TGTGCCAGTAGTTCGACGGGACAGGGGGGCTACGAGCAGTACTTC.

This clonotype was seen a few times. V and J are TRBV3-1 and TRBJ2-7; 9 nucleotides match TRBD1. J lost 5 bases, V lost 4 bases, and 9 bases had no gene match. This CDR3 spans 15 amino acids. CDR1 and CDR2 from the germline V gene are LGHDT and YNNKEL (reference sequence). This chain's CDR3 is CASSPAWTGAHEQYF. The CDR3 bases are TGTGCCAGCAGCCCGGCCTGGACAGGGGCCCACGAGCAGTACTTC.

The chain carries TRBV13 and TRBJ1-1; the D is unclear. The V and J ends lost 3 bases and 1 base respectively, with 12 bases between them. The CDR3 has 15 residues. The V gene's germline CDR1 is PRHDT and CDR2 FYEKMQ (reference sequence). DNA for the CDR3: TGTGCCAGCAGCTTGTGGGGTGGGAGGAACACTGAAGCTTTCTTT. This codes for CASSLWGGRNTEAFF.

The chain joins TRBV10-3 to TRBJ2-3, with D possibly matching TRBD2 (5 bases). This CDR3 comprises 14 residues. V lost 5 bases and J 4 bases, leaving 13 bases between the germline ends. CDR1 and CDR2 from the germline V gene are ENHRY and SYGVKD. The CDR3 DNA is TGTGCCATCAGTAGACGGACTCAAGCAGATACGCAGTATTTT. Residues: CAISRRTQADTQYF.

Only a few counts were recorded for this clonotype. The chain links TRBV14 to TRBJ2-5; D unresolved. Germline V gives CDR1 SGHDN, CDR2 FVKESK. The CDR3 contains 12 residues. V was cut by 4 bases and J by 5 bases, with 8 bases left in between. CDR3 sequence (DNA): TGTGCCAGCAGCCTACCTGCGGAGACCCAGTACTTC. Protein sequence: CASSLPAETQYF.

The table lists this clonotype with a few counts. The chain has TRBV4-2 and TRBJ2-1; 7 nucleotides agree with TRBD2. V lost 3 bases and J lost 1; bases outside the gene matches: 9. The CDR3 sequence is 17 residues long. Germline V gives CDR1 LGHNA, CDR2 YNFKEQ. The CDR3 nucleotides read TGTGCCAGCAGCCACGGCGGGGGACCCCAATCCTACAATGAGCAGTTCTTC. The encoded protein is CASSHGGGPQSYNEQFF.

This chain joins TRBV9 and TRBJ2-2; a possible D gene is TRBD2 (5 bases). Trimming removed 0 bases from V and 1 base from J, with 10 bases in between. Germline-derived CDR1 and CDR2 are SGDLS and YYNGEE. The CDR3 length is 16 residues. The CDR3 sequence is CASSVELGRNTGELFF. Here the CDR3 DNA reads TGTGCCAGCAGCGTAGAACTAGGACGGAACACCGGGGAGCTGTTTTTT.

This clonotype was observed a few times. The chain uses TRBV7-9 and TRBJ2-5; a possible D gene is TRBD2 (5 bases). The germline V gene has CDR1 SEHNR and CDR2 FQNEAQ (reference sequence). Trimming pared 5 bases from V and 5 bases from J, leaving 15 bases between. The CDR3 totals 14 residues. The CDR3 loop is CASSPSAGIETQYF. The DNA of the CDR3 is TGTGCCAGCAGCCCCTCTGCCGGGATCGAGACCCAGTACTTC.

The rearrangement links TRBV6-6 to TRBJ1-2; unclear D gene. The CDR3 runs 16 residues. CDR1 MNHNY and CDR2 SVGAGI come from the germline V gene (reference sequence). V was pared by 2 bases and J by 0 bases, with 13 bases between. CDR3 sequence reads: CASSYGRGSPNYGYTF. CDR3 in DNA: TGTGCCAGCAGTTACGGGCGGGGATCCCCTAACTATGGCTACACCTTC.